A selection of T cell receptor beta chains follows, all from one sample in a study of cytomegalovirus exposure and HLA in healthy donors. Sequenced by immunoSEQ multiplex PCR; TCRdb stores in-frame clones only, minus some. This sample contains about 160,000 clones. The specimen sequenced was PBMCs. The receptors derive from a man aged 25-45 years in good health and CMV-seronegative. Each CDR3 is given with its conserved first and last residue. The D gene is left open where the match is weak.

D	V	J	CDR3	DNA
TRBD1	TRBV5-1	TRBJ1-4	CASSFEGAGEKLLF	TGCGCCAGCAGCTTCGAGGGGGCCGGAGAAAAACTGCTTTTT
.	TRBV5-4	TRBJ2-5	CASSRLNIETQYF	TGTGCCAGCAGCCGACTTAATATCGAGACCCAGTACTTC
.	TRBV5-1	TRBJ1-6	CASSEQGLNSPLHF	TGCGCCAGCAGCGAACAGGGTCTTAATTCACCCCTCCACTTT
.	TRBV13	TRBJ1-1	CASSLNRGITNTEAFF	TGTGCCAGCAGCTTAAACCGGGGGATCACGAACACTGAAGCTTTCTTT
.	TRBV6-6	TRBJ1-1	CASSYGSQGAFF	TGTGCCAGCAGTTACGGGTCGCAGGGAGCTTTCTTT
TRBD1	TRBV7-7	TRBJ2-5	CASSLEPQGAGETQYF	TGTGCCAGCAGCTTAGAGCCTCAGGGGGCCGGGGAGACCCAGTACTTC
.	TRBV7-2	TRBJ1-1	CASSFSTVARTEAFF	TGTGCCAGCAGCTTCAGTACAGTCGCGCGCACTGAAGCTTTCTTT
TRBD2	TRBV9	TRBJ2-5	CASSVGLAGVETQYF	TGTGCCAGCAGCGTTGGACTAGCGGGAGTAGAGACCCAGTACTTC
.	TRBV6-5	TRBJ1-5	CASSYQGNQPQHF	TGTGCCAGCAGTTACCAGGGGAATCAGCCCCAGCATTTT
.	TRBV7-9	TRBJ1-3	CASSPSAGPAGNTIYF	TGTGCCAGCAGCCCATCCGCGGGCCCTGCTGGAAACACCATATATTTT
.	TRBV19	TRBJ2-7	CASSLAGSSYEQYF	TGTGCCAGTAGTTTGGCGGGTTCCTCCTACGAGCAGTACTTC
.	TRBV19	TRBJ2-5	CASSIFGETQYF	TGTGCCAGTAGTATATTCGGAGAGACCCAGTACTTC
TRBD1	TRBV5-1	TRBJ2-7	CASSSFPGQGSLTDEQYF	TGCGCCAGCAGCTCTTTCCCGGGACAGGGCTCATTGACGGACGAGCAGTACTTC
TRBD1	TRBV5-1	TRBJ1-2	CASSSEGTGNGYTF	TGCGCCAGCAGCTCGGAAGGGACAGGGAATGGCTACACCTTC
TRBD2	TRBV12-5	TRBJ2-5	CASGLITGDYETQETQYF	TGTGCTAGTGGTTTGATCACCGGGGACTACGAAACTCAAGAGACCCAGTACTTC
TRBD2	TRBV5-1	TRBJ2-1	CASSLAGLAQSSYNEQFF	TGCGCCAGCAGCTTGGCAGGACTAGCGCAGAGCTCCTACAATGAGCAGTTCTTC
.	TRBV11-2	TRBJ2-2	CASSLLPTGELFF	TGTGCCAGCAGCTTACTTCCCACCGGGGAGCTGTTTTTT
TRBD1	TRBV6-5	TRBJ2-5	CASSLSGGAQGTQYF	TGTGCCAGCAGCCTTTCAGGGGGAGCACAGGGGACCCAGTACTTC
TRBD2	TRBV7-9	TRBJ2-1	CASASSSGRSYNEQFF	TGTGCCAGCGCAAGTAGTAGCGGGAGATCCTACAATGAGCAGTTCTTC
TRBD1	TRBV18	TRBJ1-2	CASSPRTGLNLHYGYTF	TGTGCCAGCTCACCCCGGACAGGGTTGAATCTCCACTATGGCTACACCTTC
TRBD1	TRBV4-3	TRBJ1-1	CASSQVRDRVKNTEAFF	TGCGCCAGCAGCCAAGTCCGGGACAGGGTTAAGAACACTGAAGCTTTCTTT
TRBD1	TRBV19	TRBJ1-1	CASSTDRGNTEAFF	TGTGCCAGTAGTACTGACAGGGGTAACACTGAAGCTTTCTTT
TRBD2	TRBV2	TRBJ2-7	CAKRDYSYEQYF	TGTGCAAAGCGGGACTACTCCTACGAGCAGTACTTC
.	TRBV18	TRBJ2-2	CASSPPGRETTGELFF	TGTGCCAGCTCACCACCCGGCAGGGAAACCACCGGGGAGCTGTTTTTT
.	TRBV18	TRBJ2-7	CASSTGSGALEQYF	TGTGCCAGCTCAACCGGGTCAGGGGCTCTCGAGCAGTACTTC
TRBD2	TRBV10-1	TRBJ2-3	CASSDSRAGGPADTQYF	TGCGCCAGCAGTGACTCTCGGGCGGGAGGGCCAGCAGATACGCAGTATTTT
.	TRBV28	TRBJ1-4	CASSPFLGQTNEKLFF	TGTGCCAGCAGCCCTTTTCTAGGACAGACTAATGAAAAACTGTTTTTT
TRBD2	TRBV5-1	TRBJ2-3	CASSPGGSTDTQYF	TGCGCCAGCAGCCCCGGGGGGTCGACAGATACGCAGTATTTT
.	TRBV29-1	TRBJ2-1	CSVELSYNEQFF	TGCAGCGTTGAATTATCCTACAATGAGCAGTTCTTC
TRBD2	TRBV5-1	TRBJ2-3	CASSPGLGDSDTQYF	TGCGCCAGCAGCCCAGGACTAGGGGATTCAGATACGCAGTATTTT
TRBD1	TRBV27	TRBJ2-7	CASSPFGRGLSYEQYF	TGTGCCAGCAGTCCCTTTGGCAGGGGGCTCTCCTACGAGCAGTACTTC
TRBD2	TRBV15	TRBJ2-5	CATSSDAGRGQETQYF	TGTGCCACCAGCAGCGACGCAGGGAGGGGTCAAGAGACCCAGTACTTC
TRBD2	TRBV6-1	TRBJ2-5	CASQAGKYQETQYF	TGTGCCAGTCAAGCGGGAAAGTACCAAGAGACCCAGTACTTC
.	TRBV11-2	TRBJ2-5	CASSQETQYF	TGTGCCAGCTCCCAGGAGACCCAGTACTTC
.	TRBV5-4	TRBJ2-7	CASRDNANVYEQYF	TGTGCCAGCAGGGACAATGCGAACGTCTACGAGCAGTACTTC
.	TRBV5-1	TRBJ2-3	CASSLEGGKGTDTQYF	TGCGCCAGCAGCTTGGAGGGGGGGAAGGGGACAGATACGCAGTATTTT
.	TRBV5-1	TRBJ2-2	CASSLEPGDTGELFF	TGCGCCAGCAGCTTGGAACCAGGGGACACCGGGGAGCTGTTTTTT
.	TRBV4-1	TRBJ2-5	CASSPQRGQETQYF	TGCGCCAGCAGCCCCCAAAGGGGCCAAGAGACCCAGTACTTC
.	TRBV5-6	TRBJ2-7	CARNRGLVYEQYF	TGTGCCCGCAACAGGGGACTGGTTTACGAGCAGTACTTC
.	TRBV7-6	TRBJ2-5	CASRKNTGFETQYF	TGTGCCAGCAGAAAAAATACAGGGTTCGAGACCCAGTACTTC
TRBD1	TRBV5-1	TRBJ2-7	CASSLVRTGGSEQYF	TGCGCCAGCAGCTTGGTTAGGACAGGGGGAAGCGAGCAGTACTTC
TRBD1	TRBV27	TRBJ2-1	CASSLPDRGFDEQFF	TGTGCCAGCAGTTTACCGGACAGGGGGTTTGATGAGCAGTTCTTC
.	TRBV6-5	TRBJ1-1	CASSAGSHNTEAFF	TGTGCCAGCAGCGCCGGGTCACATAACACTGAAGCTTTCTTT
.	TRBV5-6	TRBJ2-1	CASRLRAGVVNEQFF	TGTGCCAGCAGACTCAGGGCAGGGGTGGTTAATGAGCAGTTCTTC
.	TRBV5-1	TRBJ1-1	CASSLDRGTEAFF	TGCGCCAGCAGCTTGGATAGGGGCACTGAAGCTTTCTTT
TRBD1	TRBV11-2	TRBJ2-3	CASSRGQGSLRETDTQYF	TGTGCCAGCAGCCGCGGACAGGGCTCCCTTCGTGAGACAGATACGCAGTATTTT
.	TRBV29-1	TRBJ1-4	CSVGQFNEKLFF	TGCAGCGTTGGGCAGTTTAATGAAAAACTGTTTTTT
.	TRBV19	TRBJ2-7	CASSIMTASYEQYF	TGTGCCAGTAGTATTATGACAGCCTCCTACGAGCAGTACTTC
.	TRBV6-6	TRBJ2-2	CASSYSQGFAGELFF	TGTGCCAGCAGTTACTCGCAGGGGTTTGCCGGGGAGCTGTTTTTT
TRBD2	TRBV27	TRBJ2-5	CASSLERAGPGTQYF	TGTGCCAGCAGTTTAGAGAGAGCGGGGCCCGGGACCCAGTACTTC
TRBD2	TRBV7-8	TRBJ2-2	CASSSPSGNTGELFF	TGTGCCAGCAGCTCCCCTAGCGGGAACACCGGGGAGCTGTTTTTT
TRBD1	TRBV6-6	TRBJ1-1	CASSYPSRDRSETAFF	TGTGCCAGCAGTTACCCGTCCCGGGACAGGTCTGAGACTGCTTTCTTT
.	TRBV7-2	TRBJ2-2	CASSPGVGGELFF	TGTGCCAGCAGCCCGGGAGTGGGCGGGGAGCTGTTTTTT
.	TRBV6-5	TRBJ2-3	CASSYPGEADTQYF	TGTGCCAGCAGTTACCCGGGAGAAGCAGATACGCAGTATTTT
.	TRBV25-1	TRBJ1-2	CASSDGRYGYTF	TGTGCCAGCAGTGATGGCCGCTATGGCTACACCTTC